This is a list of T cell receptor beta chains from one sample in a study of cytomegalovirus exposure and HLA in healthy donors. The method was immunoSEQ multiplex PCR; TCRdb's version includes in-frame clones alone and lacks a portion of them. The repertoire holds fewer than 100,000 clones, with approximately 90% as singletons. Sequences were obtained from PBMCs. These receptors were taken from a man under 40 in good health and CMV-seronegative. CDR3s include the opening cysteine and the closing phenylalanine or tryptophan. The order of the fields is clone size, V gene, CDR3 length, D gene, J gene, CDR3 DNA, CDR3 protein. D genes are given only for firm matches. Size is stated for part of the rows, as once, few or many counts, or as a class when the clone is expanded.

>NA|TRBV28|14|TRBD1|TRBJ2-1
TGTGCCAGCAGTTTATCTTACAGGGGCGACGAGCAGTTCTTC
CASSLSYRGDEQFF
>NA|TRBV5-4|14|NA|TRBJ2-5
TGTGCCAGCAGCCCCGGGGACAACACAGAGACCCAGTACTTC
CASSPGDNTETQYF
>NA|TRBV6-6|13|NA|TRBJ1-2
TGTGCCAGCAGTTACGGGGCGCAGACGGGCTACACCTTC
CASSYGAQTGYTF
>NA|TRBV5-1|16|NA|TRBJ2-5
TGCGCCAGCACTAAGGAGGGATGGGCGAGCCAAGAGACCCAGTACTTC
CASTKEGWASQETQYF
>NA|TRBV6-1|15|TRBD1|TRBJ2-5
TGTGCCAGCAGTGAAGCGGGGACAGGGGAAGAGACCCAGTACTTC
CASSEAGTGEETQYF
>NA|TRBV5-4|15|TRBD2|TRBJ2-4
TGTGCCAGCAGCCTAGCGGGGCTAGCCAAAAACATTCAGTACTTC
CASSLAGLAKNIQYF
>few|TRBV6-4|15|TRBD2|TRBJ2-3
TGTGCCAGCAGTGCTAGCGGGGGGGCCACAGATACGCAGTATTTT
CASSASGGATDTQYF
>NA|TRBV5-6|16|TRBD1|TRBJ2-1
TGTGCCAGCAGCTTGAAACCGGGACAGCGACACAATGAGCAGTTCTTC
CASSLKPGQRHNEQFF
>few|TRBV27|16|TRBD1|TRBJ1-1
TGTGCCAGCAGTCCCATGGACAGGGCAGTTCACACTGAAGCTTTCTTT
CASSPMDRAVHTEAFF
>NA|TRBV5-1|14|TRBD1|TRBJ2-7
TGCGCCAGCAGCCTGGGGACAGCAAACTACGAGCAGTACTTC
CASSLGTANYEQYF
>NA|TRBV9|17|TRBD2|TRBJ2-1
TGTGCCAGCAGCCCCCCCTGGGGAGGGCATTCCTACAATGAGCAGTTCTTC
CASSPPWGGHSYNEQFF
>few|TRBV20-1|11|NA|TRBJ1-1
TGCAGTGCAGAACAGGGAAACCAAGCTTTCTTT
CSAEQGNQAFF
>NA|TRBV6-1|14|TRBD2|TRBJ2-1
TGTGCCAGCATATTTAGCGGGAGGGCCTATGAGCAGTTCTTC
CASIFSGRAYEQFF
>NA|TRBV6-4|15|TRBD1|TRBJ1-6
TGTGCCAGCAGTGACTCTCAAGGGGGCTATTCACCCCTCCACTTT
CASSDSQGGYSPLHF
>NA|TRBV5-6|19|TRBD1|TRBJ2-2
TGTGCCAGCAGCCCCACAGGGGTGAGAGGAGTCTACCTCACCGGGGAGCTGTTTTTT
CASSPTGVRGVYLTGELFF
>NA|TRBV2|10|NA|TRBJ1-1
TGTGCCAGCAGAACAGCTGAAGCTTTCTTT
CASRTAEAFF
>NA|TRBV7-9|19|NA|TRBJ2-7
TGTGCCAGCAGCTTATCCAGGGGGCGCGGACTAGCGAATTCTTACGTGCAGTACTTC
CASSLSRGRGLANSYVQYF
>NA|TRBV7-8|15|NA|TRBJ2-1
TGTGCCAGCAGCTTAGTTAGGAGCTCCTACAATGAGCAGTTCTTC
CASSLVRSSYNEQFF
>NA|TRBV6-1|14|NA|TRBJ1-2
TGTGCCAGCAGTCTCAGGGTACGGAACTATGGCTACACCTTC
CASSLRVRNYGYTF
>NA|TRBV19|12|NA|TRBJ1-2
TGTGCCAGTAGCGGCAGGGCGAGGGGCTACACCTTC
CASSGRARGYTF
>NA|TRBV4-1|15|TRBD1|TRBJ1-2
TGCGCCAGCAGCCCGGAGGGGGCTTTTTACTATGGCTACACCTTC
CASSPEGAFYYGYTF
>NA|TRBV29-1|12|TRBD2|TRBJ2-5
TGCAGCGTTTGGGGGAGGGAAGAGACCCAGTACTTC
CSVWGREETQYF
>NA|TRBV15|15|NA|TRBJ2-1
TGTGCCACCAGCAGACGCTCGGGCTCCTACAATGAGCAGTTCTTC
CATSRRSGSYNEQFF
>NA|TRBV5-6|16|TRBD2|TRBJ2-1
TGTGCCAGCAGCGGAGAAGGACTAGCGGGGATTAATGAGCAGTTCTTC
CASSGEGLAGINEQFF
>NA|TRBV5-1|15|TRBD1|TRBJ1-2
TGCGCCAGCAGCTTGGACAGGGGTTCTAACTATGGCTACACCTTC
CASSLDRGSNYGYTF
>NA|TRBV25-1|14|NA|TRBJ1-1
TGTGCCAGCAGTGATTCCGGGGGGGGCACTGAAGCTTTCTTT
CASSDSGGGTEAFF
>NA|TRBV19|14|TRBD1|TRBJ2-7
TGTGCCAGTAGTATCTCAGGGGGCTATTACGAGCAGTACTTC
CASSISGGYYEQYF
>NA|TRBV7-8|14|NA|TRBJ2-7
TGTGCCAGCAGCTTAGCGCTTTGGGGGGACGAGCAGTACTTC
CASSLALWGDEQYF
>NA|TRBV19|12|NA|TRBJ1-1
TGTGCCAGTAGTATGGCTAACACTGAAGCTTTCTTT
CASSMANTEAFF
>NA|TRBV15|17|NA|TRBJ2-3
TGTGCCACCAGCGGATTAGCGTCCCAACACTTCACAGATACGCAGTATTTT
CATSGLASQHFTDTQYF
>NA|TRBV28|13|NA|TRBJ1-2
TGTGCCAGCAGGTTCAGATATAACTATGGCTACACCTTC
CASRFRYNYGYTF
>NA|TRBV7-7|16|NA|TRBJ2-5
TGTGCTAGCAGCTACCGGGCCGGGGGTCCGCAAGAGACCCAGTACTTC
CASSYRAGGPQETQYF
>NA|TRBV6-5|14|NA|TRBJ1-6
TGTGCCAGCAGGGAGACGGTATTTAATTCACCCCTCCACTTT
CASRETVFNSPLHF
>NA|TRBV28|13|TRBD1|TRBJ1-1
TGTGCCAGCAGGACAGGGGAAGTTTCTGAAGCTTTCTTT
CASRTGEVSEAFF
>NA|TRBV11-1|17|TRBD2|TRBJ2-2
TGTGCCAGCAGCTCCCACTGGGTAGCGGGAAACACCGGGGAGCTGTTTTTT
CASSSHWVAGNTGELFF
>NA|TRBV19|16|TRBD1|TRBJ2-2
TGTGCCAGTAGTACCACAGGGGGCGCGCGCACCGGGGAGCTGTTTTTT
CASSTTGGARTGELFF
>NA|TRBV7-2|14|TRBD2|TRBJ2-5
TGTGCCAGCAGCTTAGACCCGGGAGGAGAGACCCAGTACTTC
CASSLDPGGETQYF
>NA|TRBV4-1|18|TRBD2|TRBJ2-1
TGCGCCAGCAGCCAATCTAACCAGCGGGACTACTCCTACAATGAGCAGTTCTTC
CASSQSNQRDYSYNEQFF
>once|TRBV18|13|NA|TRBJ2-1
TGTGCCAGCTCACCAGCGCAATACAATGAGCAGTTCTTC
CASSPAQYNEQFF
>NA|TRBV30|15|NA|TRBJ2-3
TGTGCCTGGGTCTCGAAAATGACTGGAGCAGATACGCAGTATTTT
CAWVSKMTGADTQYF
>NA|TRBV13|16|NA|TRBJ2-7
TGTGCCAGCAGCTCAACGAGTTGGGGCGGGAACTACGAGCAGTACTTC
CASSSTSWGGNYEQYF
>NA|TRBV19|15|TRBD1|TRBJ2-3
TGTGCCAGTCAACCCACAGGGGGCATTTTGGATACGCAGTATTTT
CASQPTGGILDTQYF
>few|TRBV7-9|14|TRBD2|TRBJ2-1
TGTGCCACTTCCTGGGGGGGCTCCTACAATGAGCAGTTCTTC
CATSWGGSYNEQFF
>NA|TRBV30|15|TRBD2|TRBJ2-1
TGTGCCTGGAGTGGTGGTAGCGGGGGCTACAATGAGCAGTTCTTC
CAWSGGSGGYNEQFF
>NA|TRBV7-6|13|NA|TRBJ2-5
TGTGCCAGCAGCCGGGACTCAAGGGAGACCCAGTACTTC
CASSRDSRETQYF